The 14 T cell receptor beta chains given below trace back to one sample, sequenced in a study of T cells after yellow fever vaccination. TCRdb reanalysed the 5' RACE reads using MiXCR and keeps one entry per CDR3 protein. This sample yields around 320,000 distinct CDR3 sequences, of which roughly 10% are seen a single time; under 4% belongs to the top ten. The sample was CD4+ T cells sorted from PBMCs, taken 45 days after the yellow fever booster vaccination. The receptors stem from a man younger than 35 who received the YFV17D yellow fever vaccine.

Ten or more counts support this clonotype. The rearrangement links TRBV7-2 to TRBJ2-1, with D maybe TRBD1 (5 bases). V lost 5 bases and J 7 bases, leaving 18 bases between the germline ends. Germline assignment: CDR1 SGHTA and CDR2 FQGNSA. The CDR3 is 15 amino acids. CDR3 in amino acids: CASSPTRAQSNEQFF. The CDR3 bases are TGTGCCAGCAGCCCCACCAGGGCCCAATCGAATGAGCAGTTCTTC.

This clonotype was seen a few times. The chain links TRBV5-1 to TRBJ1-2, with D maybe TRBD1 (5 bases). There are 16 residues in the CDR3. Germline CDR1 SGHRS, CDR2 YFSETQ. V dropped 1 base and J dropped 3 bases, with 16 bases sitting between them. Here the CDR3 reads CASSLSPGASYYGYTF. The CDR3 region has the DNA TGCGCCAGCAGCTTGTCCCCCGGGGCTTCCTACTATGGCTACACCTTC.

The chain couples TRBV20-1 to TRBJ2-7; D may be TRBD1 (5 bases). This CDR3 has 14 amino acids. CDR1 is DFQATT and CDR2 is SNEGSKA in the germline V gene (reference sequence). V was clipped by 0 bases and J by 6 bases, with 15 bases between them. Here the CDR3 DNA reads TGCAGTGCTAGAGATAGGGCAGGGTCGCTCGAGCAGTACTTC. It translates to CSARDRAGSLEQYF.

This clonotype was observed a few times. In DNA form, the CDR3 reads TGTGCCATCAGTAGAGTAGGGACAGGGTATATGAACACTGAAGCTTTCTTT. It codes for CAISRVGTGYMNTEAFF. The chain carries TRBV10-3 and TRBJ1-1, with 9 bases aligning to TRBD1. The CDR3 length is 17 residues. The germline V gene encodes CDR1 ENHRY and CDR2 SYGVKD. V dropped 5 bases and J dropped 0; count of bases not matched to a gene: 10.

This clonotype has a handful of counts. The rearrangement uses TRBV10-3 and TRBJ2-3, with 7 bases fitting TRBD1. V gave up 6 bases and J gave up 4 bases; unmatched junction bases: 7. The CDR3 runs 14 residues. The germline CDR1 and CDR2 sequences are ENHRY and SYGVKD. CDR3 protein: CAIRTGDSPDTQYF. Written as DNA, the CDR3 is TGTGCCATCAGGACTGGGGACAGCCCAGATACGCAGTATTTT.

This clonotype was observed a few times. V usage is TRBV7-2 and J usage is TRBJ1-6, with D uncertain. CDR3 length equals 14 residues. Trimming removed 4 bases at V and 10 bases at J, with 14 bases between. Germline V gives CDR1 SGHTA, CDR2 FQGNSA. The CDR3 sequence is CASSYSRTGSPLHF. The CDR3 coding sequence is TGTGCCAGCAGCTACTCAAGGACCGGCTCACCCCTCCACTTT.

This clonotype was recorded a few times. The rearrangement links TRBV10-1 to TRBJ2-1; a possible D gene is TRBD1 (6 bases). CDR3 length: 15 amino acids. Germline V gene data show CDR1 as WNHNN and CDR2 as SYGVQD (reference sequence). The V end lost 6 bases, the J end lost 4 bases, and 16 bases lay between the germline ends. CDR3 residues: CASSPHRAYYNEQFF. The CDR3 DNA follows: TGCGCCAGCAGCCCCCACAGGGCCTATTACAATGAGCAGTTCTTC.

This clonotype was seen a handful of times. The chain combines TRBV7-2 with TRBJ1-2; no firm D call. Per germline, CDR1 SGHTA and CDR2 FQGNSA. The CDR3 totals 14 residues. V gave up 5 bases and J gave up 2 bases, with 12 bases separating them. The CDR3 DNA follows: TGTGCCAGCAGCCCTCGGCTCGTCAACTATGGCTACACCTTC. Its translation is CASSPRLVNYGYTF.

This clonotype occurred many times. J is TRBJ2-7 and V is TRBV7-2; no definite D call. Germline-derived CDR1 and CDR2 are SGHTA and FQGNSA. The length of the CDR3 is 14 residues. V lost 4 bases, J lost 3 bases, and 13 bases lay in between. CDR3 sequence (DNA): TGTGCCAGCAGCTCACGGACCCTAGACTACGAGCAGTACTTC. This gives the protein CASSSRTLDYEQYF. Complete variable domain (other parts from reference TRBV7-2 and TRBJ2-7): GAGVSQSPSNKVTEKGKDVELRCDPISGHTALYWYRQSLGQGLEFLIYFQGNSAPDKSGLPSDRFSAERTGGSVSTLTIQRTQQEDSAVYLCASSSRTLDYEQYFGPGTRLTVT.

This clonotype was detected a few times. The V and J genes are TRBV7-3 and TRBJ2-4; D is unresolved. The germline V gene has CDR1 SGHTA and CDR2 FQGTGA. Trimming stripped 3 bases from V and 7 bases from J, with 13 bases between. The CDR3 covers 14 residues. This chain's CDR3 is CASSFGTGLNIQYF. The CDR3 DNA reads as TGTGCCAGCAGCTTCGGCACGGGCCTCAACATTCAGTACTTC.

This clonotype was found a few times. CDR3 DNA sequence: TGTGCCAGCAGCTTGCAGGGTAGCGAAAAACTGTTTTTT. This gives the protein CASSLQGSEKLFF. This chain uses TRBV5-4 with TRBJ1-4, with D possibly TRBD1 on 5 matching bases. CDR1 and CDR2 (germline): SGHNT, YYREEE (reference sequence). Trimming pared 1 base from V and 8 bases from J, leaving 9 bases between. This CDR3 spans 13 amino acids.

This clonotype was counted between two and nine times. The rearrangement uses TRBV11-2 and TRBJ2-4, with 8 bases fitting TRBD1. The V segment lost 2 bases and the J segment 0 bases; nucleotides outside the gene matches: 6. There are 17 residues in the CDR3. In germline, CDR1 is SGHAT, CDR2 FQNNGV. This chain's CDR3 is CASSLYRGSLAKNIQYF. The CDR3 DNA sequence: TGTGCCAGCAGCTTATACAGGGGGTCGTTAGCCAAAAACATTCAGTACTTC.

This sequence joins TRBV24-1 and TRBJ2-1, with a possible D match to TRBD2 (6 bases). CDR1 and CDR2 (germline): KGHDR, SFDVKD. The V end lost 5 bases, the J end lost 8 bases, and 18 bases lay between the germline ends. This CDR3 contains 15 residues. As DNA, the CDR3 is TGTGCCACCAGTGGTTCTCTACTAGGCGGGGATGAGCAGTTCTTC. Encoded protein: CATSGSLLGGDEQFF.

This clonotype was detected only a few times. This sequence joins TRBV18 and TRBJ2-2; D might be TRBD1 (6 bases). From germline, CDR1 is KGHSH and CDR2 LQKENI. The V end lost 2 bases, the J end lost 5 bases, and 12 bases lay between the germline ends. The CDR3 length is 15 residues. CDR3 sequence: CASSPASTGTGELFF. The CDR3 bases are TGTGCCAGCTCACCAGCATCCACAGGGACCGGGGAGCTGTTTTTT.